One and the same sample provided the 19 T cell receptor beta chains below, sequenced in a study of radiotherapy plus CTLA-4 blockade in lung cancer. Libraries were prepared by immunoSEQ multiplex PCR; TCRdb keeps only in-frame clonotypes and omits some of them. The sample includes 70,000 to 90,000 clones, around 90% seen only once; the top ten take over 0.85%. Sequencing was performed on peripheral blood, taken from a patient treated with radiotherapy plus ipilimumab. The origin of the receptors is a human donor with non-small cell lung cancer who had stable disease on radiotherapy plus ipilimumab.

The CDR3 bases are TGTGCCAGCAGTTCCCCCTTAACAGGGTTCTATGGCTACACCTTC. Amino acids: CASSSPLTGFYGYTF. This chain connects TRBV6-5 to TRBJ1-2; tentative D call: TRBD1 (6 bases). This CDR3 comprises 15 residues. Germline V gene data show CDR1 as MNHEY and CDR2 as SVGAGI. V shed 4 bases and J shed 4 bases, with 16 bases lying between them.

This clone was seen a few times. This rearrangement joins TRBV30 to TRBJ2-7, with 9 nucleotides matching TRBD1. V gave up 7 bases and J gave up 4 bases; unmatched junction bases: 8. Germline CDR1 GTSNPN, CDR2 SVGIG (reference sequence). The CDR3 is 13 residues long. CDR3 region: CAFAQGAIYEQYF. In DNA, the CDR3 is TGTGCCTTTGCACAGGGGGCAATATACGAGCAGTACTTC. Complete variable domain (other parts from reference TRBV30 and TRBJ2-7): SQTIHQWPATLVQPVGSPLSLECTVEGTSNPNLYWYRQAAGRGLQLLFYSVGIGQISSEVPQNLSASRPQDRQFILSSKKLLLSDSGFYLCAFAQGAIYEQYFGPGTRLTVT.

The chain uses TRBV11-2 and TRBJ2-7; D not certain. The ends were cut back, 7 bases at V and 1 base at J, with 17 bases in the middle. Germline V CDR1 and CDR2: SGHAT, FQNNGV. The CDR3 spans 15 residues. The CDR3, as DNA: TGTGCCAGCACCCTGGTGGACGACGTTTCCTACGAGCAGTACTTC. Its translation is CASTLVDDVSYEQYF.

The J gene is TRBJ2-1, the V gene TRBV6-4, with TRBD2 matching over 10 bases. After removal of 9 bases from V and 5 bases from J, the junction contained 7 bases not matched to a gene. Germline-derived CDR1 and CDR2 are MRHNA and SNTAGT. The length of the CDR3 is 14 residues. The chain's CDR3 is CARKGLASNNEQFF. The CDR3 DNA reads as TGTGCCAGGAAGGGACTAGCGAGCAACAATGAGCAGTTCTTC.

This clone showed up just once. The V gene is TRBV9, the J gene TRBJ2-3; D is undetermined. The V gene lost 0 bases and the J gene lost 2 bases, with 7 bases spanning the gap. There are 14 residues in the CDR3. From germline, CDR1 is SGDLS and CDR2 YYNGEE. CDR3 nucleotides: TGTGCCAGCAGCGTAGATTCTCACACAGATACGCAGTATTTT. Its protein product is CASSVDSHTDTQYF.

This chain uses TRBV19 with TRBJ2-2; D remains ambiguous. CDR3 length: 12 residues. Trimming removed 8 bases at V and 1 base at J, with 5 bases between. Germline V CDR1 and CDR2: LNHDA, SQIVND (reference sequence). The CDR3 DNA reads as TGTGCCAGTTCCAAGAACACCGGGGAGCTGTTTTTT. It yields the protein CASSKNTGELFF.

The genes are TRBV7-9 and TRBJ2-7; 10 nucleotides match TRBD2. The CDR3 totals 16 residues. Germline-derived CDR1 and CDR2 are SEHNR and FQNEAQ (reference sequence). J gave up 4 bases and V 0 bases, and 6 bases lay outside the gene matches. The CDR3 protein is CASSLAGGTSVYEQYF. The CDR3 nucleotides read TGTGCCAGCAGCTTAGCGGGCGGGACTAGCGTTTACGAGCAGTACTTC.

The chain links TRBV28 to TRBJ2-5, with 9 bases matching TRBD2. The V gene end was trimmed by 5 bases and the J gene end by 5 bases; junction bases not matched to a gene: 15. The CDR3 sequence is 17 residues long. Germline V gene lookup returns CDR1 MDHEN and CDR2 SYDVKM. CDR3 loop: CASSAQRVAGAGETQYF. The CDR3 DNA follows: TGTGCCAGCAGTGCCCAAAGGGTAGCGGGAGCGGGTGAGACCCAGTACTTC.

The chain combines TRBV30 with TRBJ2-7; D could derive from TRBD1 or TRBD2 (8 bases each). The V end was cut by 5 bases, the J end by 3 bases, with 23 bases between. CDR1 is GTSNPN and CDR2 is SVGIG in the germline V gene (reference sequence). The length of the CDR3 is 16 residues. The CDR3 spells CAWRRGRGLAGYEQYF. The CDR3 DNA reads TGTGCCTGGCGCAGGGGGCGGGGGCTAGCGGGCTACGAGCAGTACTTC.

The rearrangement joins TRBV5-1 to TRBJ1-4; D might be TRBD1 (5 bases). The V end was cut by 2 bases, the J end by 8 bases, with 16 bases between. CDR1 and CDR2 from the germline V gene are SGHRS and YFSETQ. The CDR3 is made up of 15 amino acids. The CDR3, as DNA: TGCGCCAGCAGCTTCCGACAGCCCAAGGGCGAAAAACTGTTTTTT. Protein sequence: CASSFRQPKGEKLFF.

The chain uses TRBV21-1 and TRBJ2-5. TRBV21-1 is recorded as a pseudogene. CDR3 size: 15 residues. CDR3 loop: CASRVPGTEWETQYF. The CDR3 DNA reads TGTGCCAGCAGGGTTCCCGGGACCGAGTGGGAGACCCAGTACTTC.

The chain recombines TRBV7-3 with TRBJ1-4, with D possibly being TRBD1 (5 bases). V was cut by 1 base and J by 6 bases, with 9 bases left in between. Germline CDR1 and CDR2: SGHTA and FQGTGA. The CDR3 extends over 14 amino acids. CDR3 nucleotide sequence: TGTGCCAGCAGCTTAAGCAGGGCGGATGAAAAACTGTTTTTT. Protein: CASSLSRADEKLFF.

The chain uses TRBV18 and TRBJ2-6, with D maybe TRBD2 (6 bases). Germline V gene lookup returns CDR1 KGHSH and CDR2 LQKENI. CDR3 size: 17 residues. Trimming removed 1 base from V and 2 bases from J, with 12 bases in between. The CDR3 DNA is TGTGCCAGCTCACCACGAGCTGGGGAGGCTGGGGCCAACGTCCTGACTTTC. It yields the protein CASSPRAGEAGANVLTF.

The V call is TRBV11-2, the J call TRBJ1-1; possible D gene TRBD1, 5 bases. Germline CDR1 is SGHAT and CDR2 is FQNNGV. The CDR3 totals 15 residues. Trimming took 5 bases from V and 0 from J, leaving 13 bases between them. CDR3 bases: TGTGCCAGCAGCCCAGGGACGTTGATGAACACTGAAGCTTTCTTT. Its protein is CASSPGTLMNTEAFF. Supplemented by reference TRBV11-2 and TRBJ1-1, the full variable domain reads EAGVAQSPRYKIIEKRQSVAFWCNPISGHATLYWYQQILGQGPKLLIQFQNNGVVDDSQLPKDRFSAERLKGVDSTLKIQPAKLEDSAVYLCASSPGTLMNTEAFFGQGTRLTVV.

CDR3 residues: CASSNPPRSTDTQYF. The CDR3 DNA is TGTGCCAGCAGCAACCCCCCGAGGAGCACAGATACGCAGTATTTT. V is TRBV25-1 and J is TRBJ2-3; no clear D gene. Trimming stripped 6 bases from V and 0 bases from J, with 13 bases between. Germline V gene data show CDR1 as MGHDK and CDR2 as SYGVNS. CDR3 length: 15 amino acids.

This chain uses TRBV30 with TRBJ2-5; 7 bases are a match to TRBD2. Per the germline V gene, CDR1 is GTSNPN and CDR2 is SVGIG (reference sequence). J gave up 3 bases and V 1 base, and 5 bases lay outside the gene matches. The CDR3 sequence is 14 residues long. As DNA, the CDR3 is TGTGCCTGGAGTGCGAGGCGGGGGAAAGAGACCCAGTACTTC. Its translation: CAWSARRGKETQYF.

This chain connects TRBV27 to TRBJ2-3; 8 bases are a match to TRBD2. The length of the CDR3 is 17 residues. The V gene's germline CDR1 is MNHEY and CDR2 SMNVEV (reference sequence). V lost 0 bases to trimming and J lost 1 base; unmatched junction nucleotides: 6. The CDR3 DNA reads as TGTGCCAGCAGTTTATCGAATTTCGGGGGGGGCACAGATACGCAGTATTTT. Translation: CASSLSNFGGGTDTQYF.

This clone showed up just once. J is TRBJ2-2 and V is TRBV10-3, with a tentative D call TRBD2 (6 bases). Germline CDR1 reads ENHRY; CDR2 reads SYGVKD. The CDR3 runs 13 residues. Trimming cost V 3 bases and J 7 bases, with 9 bases left between them. The chain's CDR3 is CAISEVGGGELFF. The CDR3 region has the DNA TGTGCCATCAGTGAAGTGGGGGGCGGGGAGCTGTTTTTT.

This clone occurred a few times. The V call is TRBV14, the J call TRBJ1-1; D uncertain. The germline V gene has CDR1 SGHDN and CDR2 FVKESK. This CDR3 is 13 amino acids long. Deletions cut 0 bases from V and 8 bases from J, with 10 bases between. The CDR3 protein is CASSQEFLAEAFF. In DNA form, the CDR3 reads TGTGCCAGCAGCCAAGAGTTCCTTGCCGAAGCTTTCTTT.